This is a list of T cell receptor beta chains from one sample in a study of OX40 agonist ivuxolimab in advanced cancers. The table came from immunoSEQ multiplex PCR; TCRdb's copy has only in-frame clones and leaves some out. The sample has roughly 100,000 clones, around 84% seen once; the top ten hold 1.1%. Sequenced here: CD4+ or CD8+ T cells sorted from blood, sampled in a trial of the OX40 agonist ivuxolimab. The receptor set was obtained from an adult with an advanced solid tumor such as melanoma, head and neck, liver or kidney cancer. CDR3s include the opening cysteine and the closing phenylalanine or tryptophan. The D gene is left open where the match is weak. Only some rows state a clone size, as once, few, many or a class for expanded clones.

D gene: .
V gene: TRBV2
clone size: .
J gene: TRBJ1-1
CDR3 DNA: TGTGCCAGCAGTTCAAGGGCGGCATCGAACACTGAAGCTTTCTTT
CDR3 protein: CASSSRAASNTEAFF

D gene: TRBD1
V gene: TRBV6-1
clone size: .
J gene: TRBJ1-5
CDR3 DNA: TGTGCCAGCAGTGCGAAAGGACAGGGCAATCAGCCCCAGCATTTT
CDR3 protein: CASSAKGQGNQPQHF

D gene: TRBD1
V gene: TRBV7-6
clone size: .
J gene: TRBJ1-1
CDR3 DNA: TGTGCCAGCAGCTTAGAGCTCCAGGGGGGCACTGAAGCTTTCTTT
CDR3 protein: CASSLELQGGTEAFF

D gene: .
V gene: TRBV18
clone size: .
J gene: TRBJ2-2
CDR3 DNA: TGTGCCAGCTCACCATGGCAGGGGACGACCGGGGAGCTGTTTTTT
CDR3 protein: CASSPWQGTTGELFF

D gene: .
V gene: TRBV23-1
clone size: .
J gene: TRBJ1-5
CDR3 DNA: TGCGCCAGCGGGGAGGCCGTCAATCAGCCCCAGCATTTT
CDR3 protein: CASGEAVNQPQHF

D gene: TRBD1
V gene: TRBV10-1
clone size: .
J gene: TRBJ2-2
CDR3 DNA: TGCGCCAGCTCTTCCGGGACAGGGGGGACCGGGGAGCTGTTTTTT
CDR3 protein: CASSSGTGGTGELFF

D gene: TRBD1
V gene: TRBV18
clone size: .
J gene: TRBJ2-7
CDR3 DNA: TGTGCCAGCTCGCCCCCGGGTGGGACAGGGGTCTACGAGCAGTACTTC
CDR3 protein: CASSPPGGTGVYEQYF

D gene: TRBD1
V gene: TRBV25-1
clone size: .
J gene: TRBJ2-5
CDR3 DNA: TGTGCCAGCAGTACAGGGGCAGCGGAGACCCAGTACTTC
CDR3 protein: CASSTGAAETQYF

D gene: .
V gene: TRBV6-1
clone size: .
J gene: TRBJ1-5
CDR3 DNA: TGTGCCAGCAGTGAATTCGGGGGGTCAGCCTACTTACAGCCCCAGCATTTT
CDR3 protein: CASSEFGGSAYLQPQHF

D gene: .
V gene: TRBV5-6
clone size: .
J gene: TRBJ1-5
CDR3 DNA: TGTGCCAGCAGCCACTACCGAACAGGGAATCAGCCCCAGCATTTT
CDR3 protein: CASSHYRTGNQPQHF

D gene: .
V gene: TRBV18
clone size: .
J gene: TRBJ1-4
CDR3 DNA: TGTGCCAGCTCACAGGGGACCAATGAAAAACTGTTTTTT
CDR3 protein: CASSQGTNEKLFF

D gene: TRBD2
V gene: TRBV7-2
clone size: .
J gene: TRBJ2-3
CDR3 DNA: TGTGCCAGCAGCTCCCATGGCCTAGCGGGGGGCCGGGCAGATACGCAGTATTTT
CDR3 protein: CASSSHGLAGGRADTQYF

D gene: TRBD2
V gene: TRBV28
clone size: .
J gene: TRBJ2-3
CDR3 DNA: TGTGCCAGCAGATCGCCTAGCGGGGGCCCCACAGATACGCAGTATTTT
CDR3 protein: CASRSPSGGPTDTQYF

D gene: TRBD2
V gene: TRBV5-6
clone size: .
J gene: TRBJ2-3
CDR3 DNA: TGTGCCAGCAGCTCAGGGACTAGCGGACCTACAGATACGCAGTATTTT
CDR3 protein: CASSSGTSGPTDTQYF

D gene: .
V gene: TRBV2
clone size: .
J gene: TRBJ2-2
CDR3 DNA: TGTGCCAGCCAACAGGGACCCGGCCGGGAGCTGTTTTTT
CDR3 protein: CASQQGPGRELFF

D gene: TRBD1
V gene: TRBV5-1
clone size: .
J gene: TRBJ2-3
CDR3 DNA: TGCGCCAGCAGACCTCGACCGGGACAGGGGCGGGATACGCAGTATTTT
CDR3 protein: CASRPRPGQGRDTQYF

D gene: TRBD2
V gene: TRBV7-3
clone size: .
J gene: TRBJ2-1
CDR3 DNA: TGTGCCAGCAGCTCCTCGGGAGGTAATGAGCAGTTCTTC
CDR3 protein: CASSSSGGNEQFF

D gene: TRBD1
V gene: TRBV19
clone size: .
J gene: TRBJ1-6
CDR3 DNA: TGTGCCAGTAGTGCATATCCTAGGGGGACAGACGGCTCACCCCTCCACTTT
CDR3 protein: CASSAYPRGTDGSPLHF

D gene: .
V gene: TRBV7-9
clone size: .
J gene: TRBJ2-3
CDR3 DNA: TGTGCCAGCAGTCGTCCCGGCGATACGCAGTATTTT
CDR3 protein: CASSRPGDTQYF

D gene: .
V gene: TRBV7-2
clone size: few
J gene: TRBJ1-1
CDR3 DNA: TGTGCCAGCAGCTTAACAACAAACACTGAAGCTTTCTTT
CDR3 protein: CASSLTTNTEAFF

D gene: TRBD2
V gene: TRBV11-2
clone size: .
J gene: TRBJ2-1
CDR3 DNA: TGTGCCAGCAGCTTGTTAGCGGGGGGCCGCTCCTACAATGAGCAGTTCTTC
CDR3 protein: CASSLLAGGRSYNEQFF

D gene: TRBD1
V gene: TRBV18
clone size: .
J gene: TRBJ1-1
CDR3 DNA: TGTGCCAGCTCACAAACAGGGGCGGACACTGAAGCTTTCTTT
CDR3 protein: CASSQTGADTEAFF

D gene: .
V gene: TRBV7-2
clone size: .
J gene: TRBJ2-2
CDR3 DNA: TGTGCCAGCAGCTTACCGGGCAGGGCGAACACCGGGGAGCTGTTTTTT
CDR3 protein: CASSLPGRANTGELFF

D gene: .
V gene: TRBV7-2
clone size: .
J gene: TRBJ1-6
CDR3 DNA: TGTGCCAGCAGCTTATCGGGGAATAATTCACCCCTCCACTTT
CDR3 protein: CASSLSGNNSPLHF

D gene: .
V gene: TRBV27
clone size: .
J gene: TRBJ1-5
CDR3 DNA: TGTGCCAGCGGGCTCCCCCCCACCGGCGGAGCAGGAGGAGTGGGTCAGCCCCAGCATTTT
CDR3 protein: CASGLPPTGGAGGVGQPQHF

D gene: .
V gene: TRBV19
clone size: .
J gene: TRBJ1-5
CDR3 DNA: TGTGCCAGTCTATCCCGTGACCGCACGGGGAGCAATCAGCCCCAGCATTTT
CDR3 protein: CASLSRDRTGSNQPQHF

D gene: TRBD1
V gene: TRBV28
clone size: .
J gene: TRBJ1-1
CDR3 DNA: TGTGCCAGCAGTTTGACAGGGGGCGCAGGCCTGGGTGCTTTCTTT
CDR3 protein: CASSLTGGAGLGAFF

D gene: .
V gene: TRBV4-1
clone size: .
J gene: TRBJ1-4
CDR3 DNA: TGCGCCAGCAGCCAAGTTAGAGGCACAACTAATGAAAAACTGTTTTTT
CDR3 protein: CASSQVRGTTNEKLFF

D gene: .
V gene: TRBV19
clone size: few
J gene: TRBJ2-2
CDR3 DNA: TGTGCCAGTAGTACACAGGGAACGAACACCGGGGAGCTGTTTTTT
CDR3 protein: CASSTQGTNTGELFF

D gene: TRBD2
V gene: TRBV10-1
clone size: .
J gene: TRBJ2-1
CDR3 DNA: TGCGCCAGCAGTGATAGCGGGGGGGCCTCCTACAATGAGCAGTTCTTC
CDR3 protein: CASSDSGGASYNEQFF

D gene: TRBD1
V gene: TRBV7-6
clone size: .
J gene: TRBJ2-7
CDR3 DNA: TGTGCCAGCAGCTTAGACAGGGGGCGTTACGAGCAGTACTTC
CDR3 protein: CASSLDRGRYEQYF

D gene: TRBD1
V gene: TRBV2
clone size: once
J gene: TRBJ1-4
CDR3 DNA: TGTGCCAGCAACCCCCAGGGACAGCTAAATGAAAAACTGTTTTTT
CDR3 protein: CASNPQGQLNEKLFF

D gene: TRBD1
V gene: TRBV2
clone size: .
J gene: TRBJ1-2
CDR3 DNA: TGTGCCACCAGACAGGGGAACTATGGCTACACCTTC
CDR3 protein: CATRQGNYGYTF

D gene: .
V gene: TRBV27
clone size: .
J gene: TRBJ1-1
CDR3 DNA: TGTGCCAGCAGTTTAAGGGGGGTCACTGAAGCTTTCTTT
CDR3 protein: CASSLRGVTEAFF

D gene: TRBD2
V gene: TRBV27
clone size: .
J gene: TRBJ2-3
CDR3 DNA: TGTGCCAGCAGTTTACTTCCTAGCGGGGGGGGCACAGATACGCAGTATTTT
CDR3 protein: CASSLLPSGGGTDTQYF

D gene: .
V gene: TRBV28
clone size: once
J gene: TRBJ2-6
CDR3 DNA: TGTGCCAGCACCCTAGACTCTGGGGCCAACGTCCTGACTTTC
CDR3 protein: CASTLDSGANVLTF

D gene: .
V gene: TRBV2
clone size: few
J gene: TRBJ1-1
CDR3 DNA: TGTGCCAGCTGGACATCGCTGAACACTGAAGCTTTCTTT
CDR3 protein: CASWTSLNTEAFF

D gene: .
V gene: TRBV5-6
clone size: .
J gene: TRBJ2-1
CDR3 DNA: TGTGCCAGCAGCTTCCCCCAGGATTACAATGAGCAGTTCTTC
CDR3 protein: CASSFPQDYNEQFF

D gene: .
V gene: TRBV11-2
clone size: .
J gene: TRBJ1-5
CDR3 DNA: TGTGCCAGCAGCTTAGGGGAGTATCAGCCCCAGCATTTT
CDR3 protein: CASSLGEYQPQHF

D gene: .
V gene: TRBV28
clone size: .
J gene: TRBJ2-2
CDR3 DNA: TGTGCCAGCAGCGGGGACATAAACACCGGGGAGCTGTTTTTT
CDR3 protein: CASSGDINTGELFF

D gene: .
V gene: TRBV4-3
clone size: .
J gene: TRBJ2-5
CDR3 DNA: TGCGCCAGCAGCCAAGGGCAGTACCAAGAGACCCAGTACTTC
CDR3 protein: CASSQGQYQETQYF

D gene: .
V gene: TRBV28
clone size: .
J gene: TRBJ1-6
CDR3 DNA: TGTGCCAGCAGTTCCCTCAGGGGTTCCTATAATTCACCCCTCCACTTT
CDR3 protein: CASSSLRGSYNSPLHF

D gene: .
V gene: TRBV5-1
clone size: .
J gene: TRBJ2-3
CDR3 DNA: TGCGCCAGCAGCTTTAGCTGGGGGAGCACAGATACGCAGTATTTT
CDR3 protein: CASSFSWGSTDTQYF

D gene: .
V gene: TRBV25-1
clone size: few
J gene: TRBJ1-3
CDR3 DNA: TGTGCCTGCAGCAACCCGGAACACTCTGGAAACACCATATATTTT
CDR3 protein: CACSNPEHSGNTIYF

D gene: .
V gene: TRBV27
clone size: .
J gene: TRBJ1-4
CDR3 DNA: TGTGCCAGCAGTTTCAGTAGGGGGGCTGGTAATGAAAAACTGTTTTTT
CDR3 protein: CASSFSRGAGNEKLFF

D gene: .
V gene: TRBV5-6
clone size: .
J gene: TRBJ1-1
CDR3 DNA: TGTGCCAGCAGCTTGGACAGGTTGAACACTGAAGCTTTCTTT
CDR3 protein: CASSLDRLNTEAFF

D gene: TRBD2
V gene: TRBV4-1
clone size: .
J gene: TRBJ2-3
CDR3 DNA: TGCGCCAGCAGACAGGCGGGGGGGCCTCCAGATACGCAGTATTTT
CDR3 protein: CASRQAGGPPDTQYF

D gene: .
V gene: TRBV10-3
clone size: .
J gene: TRBJ2-5
CDR3 DNA: TGTGCCATCAGTGAGTCGATTTTGGGGGATTTGGAGACCCAGTACTTC
CDR3 protein: CAISESILGDLETQYF

D gene: .
V gene: TRBV18
clone size: once
J gene: TRBJ1-3
CDR3 DNA: TGTGCCAGCTCACCCACGACAGATGGAAACACCATATATTTT
CDR3 protein: CASSPTTDGNTIYF

D gene: .
V gene: TRBV5-6
clone size: .
J gene: TRBJ1-5
CDR3 DNA: TGTGCCAGCAGCCCCGGACGGCAGTGGGGACAGCCCCAGCATTTT
CDR3 protein: CASSPGRQWGQPQHF

D gene: .
V gene: TRBV5-1
clone size: .
J gene: TRBJ2-1
CDR3 DNA: TGCGCCAGCAGCTCGGGGTTTTACAATGAGCAGTTCTTC
CDR3 protein: CASSSGFYNEQFF

D gene: .
V gene: TRBV28
clone size: .
J gene: TRBJ2-7
CDR3 DNA: TGTGCCAGCCACGCTTCGTTAGCGGAGGCCTACGAGCAGTACTTC
CDR3 protein: CASHASLAEAYEQYF

D gene: TRBD2
V gene: TRBV2
clone size: .
J gene: TRBJ2-1
CDR3 DNA: TGTGCCAGCATTAGGGCGGGGGTCCTTGGGAATGAGCAGTTCTTC
CDR3 protein: CASIRAGVLGNEQFF

D gene: .
V gene: TRBV5-1
clone size: .
J gene: TRBJ2-3
CDR3 DNA: TGCGCCAGCAGCACGACAGTGGGGGATACGCAGTATTTT
CDR3 protein: CASSTTVGDTQYF

D gene: .
V gene: TRBV2
clone size: .
J gene: TRBJ1-1
CDR3 DNA: TGTGCCAGCAGTGAGGAAGGGGTTACGAAGGACACTGAAGCTTTCTTT
CDR3 protein: CASSEEGVTKDTEAFF